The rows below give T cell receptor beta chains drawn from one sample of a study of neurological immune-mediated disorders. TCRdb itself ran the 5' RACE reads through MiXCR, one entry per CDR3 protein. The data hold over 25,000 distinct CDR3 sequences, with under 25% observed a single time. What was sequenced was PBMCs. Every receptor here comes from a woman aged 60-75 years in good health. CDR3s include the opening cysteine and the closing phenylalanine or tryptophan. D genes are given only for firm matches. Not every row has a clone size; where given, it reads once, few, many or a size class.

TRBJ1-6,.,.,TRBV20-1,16,TGCAGTGCTTCCGAGGGGGGCACCCCGAGCGGATCACCCCTCCACTTT,CSASEGGTPSGSPLHF
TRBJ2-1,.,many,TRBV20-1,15,TGCAGTGCTAGGAGAATAGGCAGCTCCTACAATGAGCAGTTCTTC,CSARRIGSSYNEQFF
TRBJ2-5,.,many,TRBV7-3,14,TGTGCCAGCAGCTTAAGGGGGGTAGAAGAGACCCAGTACTTC,CASSLRGVEETQYF
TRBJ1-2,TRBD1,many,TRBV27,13,TGTGCCATCTTGGACAGGGAGAAGGGTGGCTACACCTTC,CAILDREKGGYTF
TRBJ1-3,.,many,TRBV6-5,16,TGTGCCAGCAGTTACTCGTTGTCGTTCTCTGGAAACACCATATATTTT,CASSYSLSFSGNTIYF
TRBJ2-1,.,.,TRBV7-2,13,TGTGCCAGCAGCTCTTCGGCCTCTAATAAGCGGTTCTTC,CASSSSASNKRFF
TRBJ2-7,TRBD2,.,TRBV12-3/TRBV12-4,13,TGTGCCAGGAGTTTACGGGAGGGCTACGAGCAGTACTTC,CARSLREGYEQYF
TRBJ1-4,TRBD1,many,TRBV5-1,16,TGCGCCAGCAGCCCGGAACCGGGACAGACTAATGAAAAACTGTTTTTT,CASSPEPGQTNEKLFF
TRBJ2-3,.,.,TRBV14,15,TGTGCCAGCAGCCTCCAGCCGGGTTTTTTAGATACGCAGTATTTT,CASSLQPGFLDTQYF
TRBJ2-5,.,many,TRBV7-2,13,TGTGCCAGCAGCCCACAGGGGGAGGGGACCCAGTACTTC,CASSPQGEGTQYF
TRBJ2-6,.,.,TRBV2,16,TGTGCCAGCCATTCGCCCATCGACTCTGGGGCCAACGTCCTGACTTTC,CASHSPIDSGANVLTF
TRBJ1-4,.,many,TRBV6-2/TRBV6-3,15,TGTGCCAGCAGTTACGTGGGGACGACTAATGAAAAACTGTTTTTT,CASSYVGTTNEKLFF
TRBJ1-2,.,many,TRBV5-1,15,TGCGCCAGCAGCTTGGGCGGGAGGTCTAACTATGGCTACACCTTC,CASSLGGRSNYGYTF
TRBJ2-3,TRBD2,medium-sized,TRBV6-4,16,TGTGCCAGCAGTGACTCCGGGACTAGTACGCCAGATACGCAGTATTTT,CASSDSGTSTPDTQYF
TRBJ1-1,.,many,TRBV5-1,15,TGCGCCAGCAGCTTTAACGGACGGTCGAACACTGAAGCTTTCTTT,CASSFNGRSNTEAFF
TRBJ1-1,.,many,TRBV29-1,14,TGCAGCGTCACGGTAAACAGGGATAGCACTGAAGCTTTCTTT,CSVTVNRDSTEAFF
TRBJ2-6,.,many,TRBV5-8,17,TGTGCCAGCAGCTTGAGGGTCCCATCCTCTGGGGCCAACGTCCTGACTTTC,CASSLRVPSSGANVLTF
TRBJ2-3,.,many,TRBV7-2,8,TGTGCCCCAGATACGCAGTATTTT,CAPDTQYF
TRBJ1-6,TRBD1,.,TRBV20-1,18,TGCAGTGCTTGGGACAGAGCGGGGACAGGGGGCTCGTATTCACCCCTCCACTTT,CSAWDRAGTGGSYSPLHF
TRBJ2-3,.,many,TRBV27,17,TGTGCCAGCAGTTTTCGCCGGATAACTACTAGCACAGATACGCAGTATTTT,CASSFRRITTSTDTQYF
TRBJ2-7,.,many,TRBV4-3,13,TGCGCCAGCAGCCAAGATCCCGACTACGAGCAGTACTTC,CASSQDPDYEQYF
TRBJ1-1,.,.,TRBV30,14,TGTGCCTGGAGTGTGTATGCGGGGAACACTGAAGCTTTCTTT,CAWSVYAGNTEAFF
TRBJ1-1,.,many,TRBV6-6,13,TGTGCCAGCAGTTACGATCTGTACACTGAAGCTTTCTTT,CASSYDLYTEAFF
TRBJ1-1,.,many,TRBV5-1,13,TGCGCCAGCAGTGGGGGACAATACACTGAAGCTTTCTTT,CASSGGQYTEAFF
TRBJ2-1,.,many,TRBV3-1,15,TGTGCCAGCAGCCAAGTCGGCAGCTCCTACAATGAGCAGTTCTTC,CASSQVGSSYNEQFF
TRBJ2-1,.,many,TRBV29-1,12,TGCAGCGTTGAATGGGGTTCCACCGAGCAGTTCTTC,CSVEWGSTEQFF
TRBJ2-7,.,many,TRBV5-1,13,TGCGCCAGCAGCTTACCTAGCTCCTACGAGCAGTACTTC,CASSLPSSYEQYF
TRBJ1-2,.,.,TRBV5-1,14,TGCGCCAGCAGCTTGGCCGGAGGCCGGGATGGCTACACCTTC,CASSLAGGRDGYTF
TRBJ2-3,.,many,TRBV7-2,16,TGTGCCAGCAGCTTAGGCCCTAGCTCTGGCACAGATACGCAGTATTTT,CASSLGPSSGTDTQYF
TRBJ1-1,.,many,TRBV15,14,TGTGCCACCAGCAGAGATCGGGGGCACACTGAAGCTTTCTTT,CATSRDRGHTEAFF
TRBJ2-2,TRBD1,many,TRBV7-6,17,TGTGCCAGCAGCTTATTTACAGGGGGAGGTAGCACCGGGGAGCTGTTTTTT,CASSLFTGGGSTGELFF
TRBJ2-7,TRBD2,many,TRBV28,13,TGTGCCAGCAAGCGGGCTAGCGGCTACGAGCAGTACTTC,CASKRASGYEQYF
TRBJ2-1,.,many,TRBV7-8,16,TGTGCCAGCAGCTTATTTTCAGAGCCCTCTTACAATGAGCAGTTCTTC,CASSLFSEPSYNEQFF
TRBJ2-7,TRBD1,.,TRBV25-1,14,TGTGCCAGCAGTGAATTCAAACAGGGGAACGAGCAGTACTTC,CASSEFKQGNEQYF
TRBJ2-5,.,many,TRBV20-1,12,TGCAGTGCTAGGACAGCCCAAGAGACCCAGTACTTC,CSARTAQETQYF
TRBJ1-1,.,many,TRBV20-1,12,TGCAGTGCTACCCCTCCCGGCCCTGAAGCTTTCTTT,CSATPPGPEAFF
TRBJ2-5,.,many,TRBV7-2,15,TGTGCCAGCAGCTTACGACTTGGGGAACAAGAGACCCAGTACTTC,CASSLRLGEQETQYF
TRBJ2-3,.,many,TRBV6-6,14,TGTGCCAGCAGGGTAACGGCTAGCACAGATACGCAGTATTTT,CASRVTASTDTQYF
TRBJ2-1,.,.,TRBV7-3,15,TGTGCCAGCAGCTTAGCACTAGGAGTAAACAATGAGCAGTTCTTC,CASSLALGVNNEQFF
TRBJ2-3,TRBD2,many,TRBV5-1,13,TGCGCCAGCAAGCGGGGGGGCTCAGATACGCAGTATTTT,CASKRGGSDTQYF
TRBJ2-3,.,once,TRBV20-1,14,TGCAGTGTTGGTGGTCCAGGGGGCACAGATACGCAGTATTTT,CSVGGPGGTDTQYF
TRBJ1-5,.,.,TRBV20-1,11,TGCAGTTCTACTGCCGGTCAGCCCCAGCATTTT,CSSTAGQPQHF
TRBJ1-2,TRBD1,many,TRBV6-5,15,TGTGCCAGCAGTCGCCGGGACAGGACCCCCTATGGCTACACCTTC,CASSRRDRTPYGYTF
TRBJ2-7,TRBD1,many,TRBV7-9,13,TGTGCCAGCAGTGCCACAGGGGCCCACGAGCAGTACTTC,CASSATGAHEQYF
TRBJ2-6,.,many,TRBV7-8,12,TGTGCCAGCAGCCCGCAGGCCAACGTCCTGACTTTC,CASSPQANVLTF